One sample yielded the 5 T cell receptor beta chains listed below, sequenced in a study of blood T cell repertoires in COVID-19. This table comes from immunoSEQ multiplex PCR, and its TCRdb copy is limited to in-frame clones, with some not included. The data hold some 48,000 clones, with 86% observed a single time. Sequencing was performed on peripheral blood. These receptors all stem from a woman over 75 with acute or convalescent COVID-19.

CDR3 loop: CASSLRSYEQYF. The CDR3 nucleotides read TGTGCCAGCAGTTTACGGTCCTACGAGCAGTACTTC. The rearrangement joins TRBV12-3 or TRBV12-4 to TRBJ2-7; the D is unclear. Between the trimmed V and J ends, which lost 2 bases and 1 base, there was a span of 3 bases. The CDR3 consists of 12 residues.

This sequence joins TRBV5-1 and TRBJ2-7, with TRBD1 as a possible D gene (7 bases). Trimming left V 5 bases short and J 5 bases short, with 17 bases between. The CDR3 has 14 amino acids. Germline V gene data show CDR1 as SGHRS and CDR2 as YFSETQ. This CDR3 is CASSRSTGRNEQYF. The CDR3 DNA follows: TGCGCCAGCAGTCGTTCGACAGGGAGGAACGAGCAGTACTTC.

This chain joins TRBV2 and TRBJ2-2; TRBD2 matches 7 bases. CDR1 SNHLY and CDR2 FYNNEI come from the germline V gene. CDR3 size: 17 residues. Unmatched junction bases numbered 7, after V lost 0 bases and J lost 3 bases. The CDR3 nucleotides read TGTGCCAGCAGTGAAGCTGAGGGCCGGGGGGACACCGGGGAGCTGTTTTTT. Translating it yields CASSEAEGRGDTGELFF.

The chain employs TRBV10-3 and TRBJ2-7; the match to TRBD1 covers 10 bases. Losses at the gene ends were 3 bases for V and 6 bases for J; bases not matched to a gene: 5. Germline V lookup: CDR1 ENHRY, CDR2 SYGVKD. CDR3 size: 14 residues. CDR3 nucleotide sequence: TGTGCCATCAGTGACTGGACAGGGGGGGCCGAGCAGTACTTC. Protein sequence: CAISDWTGGAEQYF.

In nucleotides, the CDR3 is TGTGCCACCAGTCAAAGACGGGGGACCGGGGAGCTGTTTTTT. Translation gives CATSQRRGTGELFF. This chain joins TRBV24-1 and TRBJ2-2; D is perhaps TRBD2 (6 bases). CDR1 is KGHDR and CDR2 is SFDVKD in the germline V gene. The length of the CDR3 is 14 residues. Trimming cost V 6 bases and J 5 bases, with 12 bases left between them.